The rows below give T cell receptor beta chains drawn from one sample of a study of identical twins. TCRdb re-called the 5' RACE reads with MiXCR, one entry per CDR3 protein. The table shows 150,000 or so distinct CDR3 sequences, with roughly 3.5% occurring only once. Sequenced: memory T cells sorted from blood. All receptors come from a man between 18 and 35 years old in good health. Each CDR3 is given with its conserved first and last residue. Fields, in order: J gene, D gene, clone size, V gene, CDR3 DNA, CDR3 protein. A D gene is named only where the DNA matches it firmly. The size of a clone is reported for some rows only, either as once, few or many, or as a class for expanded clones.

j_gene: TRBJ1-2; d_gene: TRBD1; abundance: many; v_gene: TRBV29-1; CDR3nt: TGCAGCGTTGGGGGGGGACAGAACTATGGCTACACCTTC; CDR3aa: CSVGGGQNYGYTF
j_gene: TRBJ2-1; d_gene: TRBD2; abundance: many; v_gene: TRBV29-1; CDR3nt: TGCAGCGTCTCCCGGGGTAGCGGGAGAGATGAGCAGTTCTTC; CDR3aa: CSVSRGSGRDEQFF
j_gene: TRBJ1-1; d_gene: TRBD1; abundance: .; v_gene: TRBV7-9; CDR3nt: TGTGCCAGCAGCTTAGGTGGGACAGCGAACACTGAAGCTTTCTTT; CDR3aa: CASSLGGTANTEAFF
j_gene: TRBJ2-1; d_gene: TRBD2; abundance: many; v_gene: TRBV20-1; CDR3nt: TGCAGTGCTAGGCGGGAGTTGAGGAACAATGAGCAGTTCTTC; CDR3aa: CSARRELRNNEQFF
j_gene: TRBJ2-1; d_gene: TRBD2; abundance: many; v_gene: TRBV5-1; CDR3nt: TGCGCCAGTTCGTGGAGGCGGGAGGCCACTGATGAGCAGTTCTTC; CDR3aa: CASSWRREATDEQFF
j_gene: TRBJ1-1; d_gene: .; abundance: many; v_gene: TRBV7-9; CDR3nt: TGTGCCAGCAGCTTATTTAATGCGTGGAACACTGAAGCTTTCTTT; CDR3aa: CASSLFNAWNTEAFF
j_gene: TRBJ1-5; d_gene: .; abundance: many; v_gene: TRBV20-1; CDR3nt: TGCAGTGCTAGGACCGCCATCCTGTATAGCAATCAGCCCCAGCATTTT; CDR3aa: CSARTAILYSNQPQHF
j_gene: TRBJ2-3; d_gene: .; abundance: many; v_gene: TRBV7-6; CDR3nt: TGTGCCAGCAGCCACCCCGGTGGGGTTAGCACAGATACGCAGTATTTT; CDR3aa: CASSHPGGVSTDTQYF
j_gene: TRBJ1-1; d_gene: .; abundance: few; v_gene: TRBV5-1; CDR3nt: TGCGCCAGCAGCTTGTATTCGGGAAACACTGAAGCTTTCTTT; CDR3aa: CASSLYSGNTEAFF
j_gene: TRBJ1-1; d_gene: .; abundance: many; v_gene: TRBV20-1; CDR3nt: TGCAGTGCCCCACCGGGGCAGGGTGGGACCCAGAACACTGAAGCTTTCTTT; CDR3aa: CSAPPGQGGTQNTEAFF
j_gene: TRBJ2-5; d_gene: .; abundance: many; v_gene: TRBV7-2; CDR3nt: TGTGCCAGCAGCTTAAACGGCGGCGGGAAAGCGGAGACCCAGTACTTC; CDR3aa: CASSLNGGGKAETQYF
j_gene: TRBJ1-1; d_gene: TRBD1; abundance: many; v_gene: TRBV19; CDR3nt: TGTGCCAGTAGTATAGTACAGGGGATGAACACTGAAGCTTTCTTT; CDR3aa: CASSIVQGMNTEAFF
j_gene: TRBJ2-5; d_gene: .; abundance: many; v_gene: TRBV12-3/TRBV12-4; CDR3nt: TGTGCCAGCAGCCGTAATCAAGGAGAGACCCAGTACTTC; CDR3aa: CASSRNQGETQYF
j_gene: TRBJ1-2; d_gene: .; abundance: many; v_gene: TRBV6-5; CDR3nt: TGTGCCAGCAGTTACTGGCAGGACTATGGCTACACCTTC; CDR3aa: CASSYWQDYGYTF
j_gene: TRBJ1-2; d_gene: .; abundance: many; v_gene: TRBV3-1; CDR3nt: TGTGCCAGCAGCCAATATTCGGCCCTTAACTATGGCTACACCTTC; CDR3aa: CASSQYSALNYGYTF
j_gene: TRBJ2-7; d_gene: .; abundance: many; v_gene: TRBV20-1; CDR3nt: TGCAGTGCTTCCTGGGACCCGTCGGGAAGGGAGCAGTACTTC; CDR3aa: CSASWDPSGREQYF
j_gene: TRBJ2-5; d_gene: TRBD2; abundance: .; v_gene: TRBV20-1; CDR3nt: TGCAGTGCTAGAGACCTTAGGACTAGCGTACAAGAGACCCAGTACTTC; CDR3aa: CSARDLRTSVQETQYF
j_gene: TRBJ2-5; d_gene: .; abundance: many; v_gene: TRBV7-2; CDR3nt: TGTGCCAGCAGCTCTACGAGGCGGGGTGTCGGGACCCAGTACTTC; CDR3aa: CASSSTRRGVGTQYF
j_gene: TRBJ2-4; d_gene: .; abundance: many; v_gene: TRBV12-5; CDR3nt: TGTGCTAGTGGTTTGCCCCAGGGGAGCAAAAACATTCAGTACTTC; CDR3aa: CASGLPQGSKNIQYF
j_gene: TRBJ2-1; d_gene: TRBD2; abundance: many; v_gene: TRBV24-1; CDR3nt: TGTGCCACCAGTAGCGGGAGGGCCCTTCATGAGCAGTTCTTC; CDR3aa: CATSSGRALHEQFF
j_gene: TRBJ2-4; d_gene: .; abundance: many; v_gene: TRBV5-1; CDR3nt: TGCGCCAGCAGCTTGGCGGGGCAGGGTTTAGCCAAAAACATTCAGTACTTC; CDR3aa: CASSLAGQGLAKNIQYF
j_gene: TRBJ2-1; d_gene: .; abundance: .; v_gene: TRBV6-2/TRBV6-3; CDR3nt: TGTGCCAGCAGCGGGGGGCGCTTTGCCTACAATGAGCAGTTCTTC; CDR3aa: CASSGGRFAYNEQFF
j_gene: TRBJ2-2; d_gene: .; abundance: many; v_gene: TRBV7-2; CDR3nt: TGTGCCAGCAGCTCACCGGGTCCAGCGGGCACCGGGGAGCTGTTTTTT; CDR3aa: CASSSPGPAGTGELFF
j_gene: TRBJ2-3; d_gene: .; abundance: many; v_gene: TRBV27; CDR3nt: TGTGCCAGCAGCCCGCTTACTTTGCCAGATACGCAGTATTTT; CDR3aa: CASSPLTLPDTQYF
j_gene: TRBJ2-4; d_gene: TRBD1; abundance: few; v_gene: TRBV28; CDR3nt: TGTGCCAGCATGGTGTTTATTGGAGGACAGGGAAACATTCAGTACTTC; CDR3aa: CASMVFIGGQGNIQYF
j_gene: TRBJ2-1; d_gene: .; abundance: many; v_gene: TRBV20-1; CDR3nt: TGCAGTGTTCAGTCCCCCGGACTAAACAATGAGCAGTTCTTC; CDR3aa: CSVQSPGLNNEQFF
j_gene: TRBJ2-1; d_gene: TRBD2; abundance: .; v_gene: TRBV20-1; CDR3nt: TGCAGTGCTTTGAGGGCTAGCGGGAACCATGAGCAGTTCTTC; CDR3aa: CSALRASGNHEQFF
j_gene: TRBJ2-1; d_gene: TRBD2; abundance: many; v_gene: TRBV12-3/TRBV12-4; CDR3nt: TGTGCCAGCAGTCCAGGGACTAGCGGGAAGGGAGGCTCCTACAATGAGCAGTTCTTC; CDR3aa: CASSPGTSGKGGSYNEQFF
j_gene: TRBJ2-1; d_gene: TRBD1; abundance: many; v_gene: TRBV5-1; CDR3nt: TGCGCCAGCAGCTTGGTTGGGGGACAGGGAAATGAGCAGTTCTTC; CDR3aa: CASSLVGGQGNEQFF
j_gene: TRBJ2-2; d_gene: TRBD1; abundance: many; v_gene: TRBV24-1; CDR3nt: TGTGCCACCAGTGATTACAGGGGCCCGAACACCGGGGAGCTGTTTTTT; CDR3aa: CATSDYRGPNTGELFF
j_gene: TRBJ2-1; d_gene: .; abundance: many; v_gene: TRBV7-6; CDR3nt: TGTGCCAGCAGCTCGAACCCCCCGCGTCCGCGAGCCTCCTACAATGAGCAGTTCTTC; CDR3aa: CASSSNPPRPRASYNEQFF
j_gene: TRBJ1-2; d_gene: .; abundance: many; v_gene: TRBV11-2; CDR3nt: TGTGCCAGCAGCTTAGGTCTCTCGGGCCGCCAAGGAGGAAATGGCTACACCTTC; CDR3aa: CASSLGLSGRQGGNGYTF
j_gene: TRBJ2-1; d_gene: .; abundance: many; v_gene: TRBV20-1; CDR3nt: TGCAGTGCCCTAGACGGTCTCTATATGGAGCAGTTCTTC; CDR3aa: CSALDGLYMEQFF
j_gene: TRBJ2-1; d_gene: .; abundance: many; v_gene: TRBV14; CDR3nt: TGTGCCAGCAGCGGGCAGCACTACAATGAGCAGTTCTTC; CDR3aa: CASSGQHYNEQFF
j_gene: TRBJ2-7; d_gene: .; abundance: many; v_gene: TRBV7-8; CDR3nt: TGTGCCAGCAGCCCAACCTCCCGTGGGGGAGCCTACGAGCAGTACTTC; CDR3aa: CASSPTSRGGAYEQYF
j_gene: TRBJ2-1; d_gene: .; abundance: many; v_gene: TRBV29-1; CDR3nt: TGCAGCGTTGCCCCCGGGCGGGGAAATGAGCAGTTCTTC; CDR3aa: CSVAPGRGNEQFF
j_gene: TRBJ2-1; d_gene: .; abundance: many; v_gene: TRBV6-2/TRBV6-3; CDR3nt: TGTGCCAGCAGTTACTCGAAGGGAGGGGGCAGCTTAGCGGGACCACGACAGTGGCAGTTCTTC; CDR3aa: CASSYSKGGGSLAGPRQWQFF
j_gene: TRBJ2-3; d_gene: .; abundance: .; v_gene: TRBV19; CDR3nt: TGTGCCAGTAGCCGGGACTGGAGCACAGATACGCAGTATTTT; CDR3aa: CASSRDWSTDTQYF
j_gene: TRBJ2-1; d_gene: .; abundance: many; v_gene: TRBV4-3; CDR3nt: TGCGCCAGCAGCCAAGGACTTTTTTATGAGCAGTTCTTC; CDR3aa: CASSQGLFYEQFF
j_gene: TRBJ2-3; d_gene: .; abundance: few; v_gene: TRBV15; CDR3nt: TGTGCCACCAGCTCATCACATACGCAGTATTTT; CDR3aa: CATSSSHTQYF
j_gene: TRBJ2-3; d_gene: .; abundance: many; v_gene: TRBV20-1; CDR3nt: TGCAGTGCTGGCGGAGGGCACCACACAGATACGCAGTATTTT; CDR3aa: CSAGGGHHTDTQYF
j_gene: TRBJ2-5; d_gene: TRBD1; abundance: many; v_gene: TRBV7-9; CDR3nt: TGTGCCAGCAGCGAGGGACAGGGGCTCGGAGAGACCCAGTACTTC; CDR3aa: CASSEGQGLGETQYF
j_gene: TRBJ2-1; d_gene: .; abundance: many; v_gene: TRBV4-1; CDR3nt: TGCGCCAGCAGCCGAACACTAGAGTCGCAGTTCTTC; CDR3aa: CASSRTLESQFF
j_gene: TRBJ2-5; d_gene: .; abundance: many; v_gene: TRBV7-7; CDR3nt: TGTGCCAGCAGCTCGGACAGAAAAGAGACCCAGTACTTC; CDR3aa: CASSSDRKETQYF
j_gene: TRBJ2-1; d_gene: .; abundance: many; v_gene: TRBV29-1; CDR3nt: TGCAGCGTTTCTGCTCAAAGCTCCTACAATGAGCAGTTCTTC; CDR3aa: CSVSAQSSYNEQFF
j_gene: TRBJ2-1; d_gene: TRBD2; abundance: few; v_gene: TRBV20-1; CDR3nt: TGCAGTGCTAAGGTTGGGACTAGCGGGGGGCTAAAGTTTGAGCAGTTCTTC; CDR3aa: CSAKVGTSGGLKFEQFF
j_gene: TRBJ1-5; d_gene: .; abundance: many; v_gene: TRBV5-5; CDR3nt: TGTGCCAGCAGCCCTGGGTCTTACAATCAGCCCCAGCATTTT; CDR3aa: CASSPGSYNQPQHF
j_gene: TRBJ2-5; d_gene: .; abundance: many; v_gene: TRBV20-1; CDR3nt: TGCAGTGCTAGATCGGGGGAGACCCAGTACTTC; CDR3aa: CSARSGETQYF
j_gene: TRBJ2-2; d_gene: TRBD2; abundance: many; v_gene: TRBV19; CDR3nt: TGTGCCAGTAGTATACGCGGGAGTGCCGGGGAGCTGTTTTTT; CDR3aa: CASSIRGSAGELFF
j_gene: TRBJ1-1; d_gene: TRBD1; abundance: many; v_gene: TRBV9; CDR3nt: TGTGCCAGCAGCGTGGGACAGGGAAAATATACTGAAGCTTTCTTT; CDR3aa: CASSVGQGKYTEAFF
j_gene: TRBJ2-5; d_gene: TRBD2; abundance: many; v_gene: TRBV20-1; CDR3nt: TGCAGTGCTAGAGATCATTCGCTCGGCCGGGGGGGAGAGACCCAGTACTTC; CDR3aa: CSARDHSLGRGGETQYF
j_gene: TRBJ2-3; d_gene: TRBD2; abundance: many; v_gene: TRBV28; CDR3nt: TGTGCCAGCAGTGCAACTAGCGGGAGGGCCCCAAGGAGTACGCAGTATTTT; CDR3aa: CASSATSGRAPRSTQYF
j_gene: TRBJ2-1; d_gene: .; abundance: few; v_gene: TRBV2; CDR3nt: TGTGCCAGCAGCCCAACAGAAATCTACAATGAGCAGTTCTTC; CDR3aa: CASSPTEIYNEQFF
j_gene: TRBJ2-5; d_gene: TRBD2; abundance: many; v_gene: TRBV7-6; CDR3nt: TGTGCCAGCCTTCAGGCGGGAGGTCCCGAAGAGACCCAGTACTTC; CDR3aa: CASLQAGGPEETQYF
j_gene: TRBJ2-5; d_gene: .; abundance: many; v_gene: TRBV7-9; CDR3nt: TGTGCCAGCAGCTCCGTTTCCGGGGGCCCCCAAGAGACCCAGTACTTC; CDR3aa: CASSSVSGGPQETQYF
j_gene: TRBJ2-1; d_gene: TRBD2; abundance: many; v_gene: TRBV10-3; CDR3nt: TGTGCCATCAGCCCCCTCGCGATCAGCGGGAGGTCTATCCATGAGCAGTTCTTC; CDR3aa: CAISPLAISGRSIHEQFF
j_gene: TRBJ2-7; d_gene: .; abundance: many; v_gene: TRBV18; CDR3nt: TGTGCCAGCTCATTGGCGACCCCCTACGAGCAGTACTTC; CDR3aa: CASSLATPYEQYF